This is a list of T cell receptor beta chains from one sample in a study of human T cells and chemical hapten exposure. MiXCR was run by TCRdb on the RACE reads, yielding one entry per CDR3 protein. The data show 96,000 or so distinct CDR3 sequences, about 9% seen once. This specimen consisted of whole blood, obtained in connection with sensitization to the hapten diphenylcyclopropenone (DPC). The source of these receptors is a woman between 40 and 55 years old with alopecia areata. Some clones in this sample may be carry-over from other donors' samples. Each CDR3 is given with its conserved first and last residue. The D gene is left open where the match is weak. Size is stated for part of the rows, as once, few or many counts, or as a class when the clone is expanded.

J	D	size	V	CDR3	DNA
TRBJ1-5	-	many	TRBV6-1	CASSVTREQPQHF	TGTGCCAGCAGTGTCACACGAGAGCAGCCCCAGCATTTT
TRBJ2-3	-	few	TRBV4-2	CASSPGRGEGTDTQYF	TGTGCCAGCAGCCCTGGCCGGGGTGAGGGCACAGATACGCAGTATTTT
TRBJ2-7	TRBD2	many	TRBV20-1	CSATLAGRDEQYF	TGCAGTGCTACCCTAGCGGGAAGAGACGAGCAGTACTTC
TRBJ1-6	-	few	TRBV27	CASSLRGHNSPLHF	TGTGCCAGCAGTTTGAGGGGCCATAATTCACCCCTCCACTTT
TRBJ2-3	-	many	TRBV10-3	CATTIGGVDTQYF	TGTGCCACCACAATCGGAGGGGTAGATACGCAGTATTTT
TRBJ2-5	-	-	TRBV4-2	CASSRIAVYQETQYF	TGTGCCAGCAGCCGGATAGCGGTATACCAAGAGACCCAGTACTTC
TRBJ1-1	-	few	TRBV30	CAWSRAPMNTEAFF	TGTGCCTGGAGTAGGGCCCCGATGAACACTGAAGCTTTCTTT
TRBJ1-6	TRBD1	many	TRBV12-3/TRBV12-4	CASTFRTGENSPLHF	TGTGCCAGCACCTTCCGGACAGGTGAAAATTCACCCCTCCACTTT
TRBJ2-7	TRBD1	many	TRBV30	CAWADRVSSYEQYF	TGTGCCTGGGCCGACAGGGTATCCTCCTACGAGCAGTACTTC
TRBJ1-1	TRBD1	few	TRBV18	CASSLGSGGLNTEAFF	TGTGCCAGCTCACTCGGCTCAGGGGGCTTGAACACTGAAGCTTTCTTT
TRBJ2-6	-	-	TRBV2	CANCPGSGANVLTF	TGTGCCAACTGCCCGGGCTCTGGGGCCAACGTCCTGACTTTC
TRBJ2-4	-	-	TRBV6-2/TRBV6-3	CASSYSPGYLAKNIQYF	TGTGCCAGCAGTTACTCCCCAGGGTACCTAGCCAAAAACATTCAGTACTTC
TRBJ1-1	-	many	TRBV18	CASSPTSTEAFF	TGTGCCAGCTCACCGACATCGACTGAAGCTTTCTTT
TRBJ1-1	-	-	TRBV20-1	CSARDLRAGRNTEAFF	TGCAGTGCTAGAGATCTGAGGGCAGGGAGGAACACTGAAGCTTTCTTT
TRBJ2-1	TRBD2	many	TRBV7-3	CASSLMDSSGYNEQFF	TGTGCCAGCAGCTTAATGGATTCTAGCGGATACAATGAGCAGTTCTTC
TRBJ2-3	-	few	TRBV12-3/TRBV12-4	CASSLGGPGTDTQYF	TGTGCCAGCAGTTTGGGGGGACCCGGCACAGATACGCAGTATTTT
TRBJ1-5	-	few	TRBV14	CASSQVWAHRRNQPQHF	TGTGCCAGCAGCCAAGTTTGGGCGCACAGACGCAATCAGCCCCAGCATTTT
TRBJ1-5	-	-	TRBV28	CASSFELQPQHF	TGTGCCAGCAGTTTCGAGCTCCAGCCCCAGCATTTT
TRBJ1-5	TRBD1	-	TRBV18	CASSRQGEQPQHF	TGTGCCAGCTCACGACAGGGCGAACAGCCCCAGCATTTT
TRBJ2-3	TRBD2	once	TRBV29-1	CSVSGTSGNTDTQYF	TGCAGCGTAAGCGGGACTAGCGGGAACACAGATACGCAGTATTTT
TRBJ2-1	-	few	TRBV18	CASSPQGAGAYNEQFF	TGTGCCAGCTCACCCCAGGGTGCGGGGGCATACAATGAGCAGTTCTTC
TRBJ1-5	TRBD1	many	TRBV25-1	CASSEAGTGSNQPQHF	TGTGCCAGCAGTGAAGCCGGGACAGGGAGCAATCAGCCCCAGCATTTT
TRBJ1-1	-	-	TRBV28	CASSITGKAFF	TGTGCCAGCAGTATAACAGGGAAAGCTTTCTTT
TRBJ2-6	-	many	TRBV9	CASSPKTGANVLTF	TGTGCCAGCAGCCCCAAAACCGGGGCCAACGTCCTGACTTTC
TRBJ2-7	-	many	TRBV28	CASSLPGKYEQYF	TGTGCCAGCAGTTTGCCGGGAAAGTACGAGCAGTACTTC
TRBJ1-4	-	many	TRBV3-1	CASSQRGKLFF	TGTGCCAGCAGCCAACGTGGAAAACTGTTTTTT
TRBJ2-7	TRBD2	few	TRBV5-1	CASSSGREPYEQYF	TGCGCCAGCAGCTCCGGGCGGGAGCCCTACGAGCAGTACTTC
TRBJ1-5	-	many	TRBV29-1	CSVQDSNQPQHF	TGCAGCGTTCAAGATAGCAATCAGCCCCAGCATTTT
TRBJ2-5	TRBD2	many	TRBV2	CASSPLAGGQETQYF	TGTGCCAGCAGCCCACTAGCGGGCGGACAAGAGACCCAGTACTTC